The rows below give T cell receptor beta chains drawn from one sample of a study of shared clonotypes between healthy human individuals. Only in-frame clones appear in the TCRdb table, and some are missing; sequencing was by immunoSEQ multiplex PCR. Of a few million clones listed, around 90% were seen once; the top ten hold 0.37%. The sequenced sample consisted of naive CD4+ T cells from PBMCs. The source of these receptors is a man aged 18 to 35 in good health. Some clones in this sample may be carry-over from other donors' samples. The CDR3 runs from the conserved cysteine through the conserved F or W.

v_call cdr3_aa
TRBV19 CASSTQTGGGANVLTF
TRBV19 CASSIQGGIGLFIQYF
TRBV4-3 CASSPRPSFNYGYTF
TRBV2 CASSEFRDNEQFF
TRBV7-2 CASSLAKAGVGQETQYF
TRBV6-6 CASGYGGVGQETQYF
TRBV5-6 CASSLTGAGNTIYF
TRBV7-2 CASSSRAAGEETQYF
TRBV28 CASSFGVVTDTQYF
TRBV27 CASSLSPRTSGSSDTQYF
TRBV7-3 CASSPQQGTYEQYF
TRBV27 CASRARAGRYEQYF
TRBV2 CASSTQGTGYEQYF
TRBV18 CASSPPIWGEQYF
TRBV6-6 CASSSPRLGDQPQHF
TRBV5-1 CASSWDRSYGYTF
TRBV28 CASSFGGYGYTF
TRBV5-5 CASSLRAGLHTDTQYF
TRBV9 CASSQDGRAIHEQFF
TRBV27 CASPRLAGTVGEQYF
TRBV7-2 CASSLGGTVNQPQHF
TRBV28 CATPRWGSPNYGYTF
TRBV19 CASSMRETQYF
TRBV6-5 CASRQGLAVWTQYF
TRBV5-4 CASSPGGTGELFF
TRBV28 CASSAPGTGPEQYF
TRBV28 CASSLVQGSEAFF
TRBV11-2 CASRSLARLARGTDTQYF
TRBV20-1 CSAPNRGPQHF
TRBV27 CASSLHSNRVDQPQHF
TRBV5-1 CASSLTSGRIYEQYF
TRBV7-3 CASSTKPPHQASEQYF
TRBV19 CASSILGTPQETQYF
TRBV2 CASSESQGGPQHF
TRBV25-1 CASSFPNTEAFF
TRBV30 CAWEHNLIRSELKKLFF
TRBV7-3 CASSLGAAIYNEQFF
TRBV6-4 CASSAAASGVNEQFF
TRBV28 CASSPPVRAYEQYF
TRBV7-3 CASSRGDSTDTQYF
TRBV7-6 CASSFRTGQGRNEQFF
TRBV10-3 CAIRKTGSNEKLFF
TRBV14 CASSQGDFMGTQYF
TRBV2 CASSEQGTGELFF
TRBV5-1 CASSLAGSGSYNEQFF
TRBV7-6 CASTPGGGTYGYTF
TRBV5-1 CASSSGQLGTLDNEKLFF
TRBV9 CASSPGTGRIRTEAFF
TRBV7-6 CASSLASGGYNEQFF